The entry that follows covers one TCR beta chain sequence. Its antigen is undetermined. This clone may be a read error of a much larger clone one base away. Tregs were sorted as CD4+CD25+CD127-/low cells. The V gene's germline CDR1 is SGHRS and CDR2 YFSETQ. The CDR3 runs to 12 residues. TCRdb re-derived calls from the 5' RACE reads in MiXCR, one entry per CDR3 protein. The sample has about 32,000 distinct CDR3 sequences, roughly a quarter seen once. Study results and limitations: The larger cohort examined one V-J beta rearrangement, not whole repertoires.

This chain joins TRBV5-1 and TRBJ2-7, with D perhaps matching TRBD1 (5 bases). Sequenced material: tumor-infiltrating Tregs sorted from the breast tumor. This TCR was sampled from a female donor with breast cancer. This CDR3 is CASSQGSYVQYF. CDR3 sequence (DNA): TGCGCCAGCAGTCAGGGCTCCTACGTGCAGTACTTC. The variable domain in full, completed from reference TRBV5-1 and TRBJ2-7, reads KAGVTQTPRYLIKTRGQQVTLSCSPISGHRSVSWYQQTPGQGLQFLFEYFSETQRNKGNFPGRFSGRQFSNSRSEMNVSTLELGDSALYLCASSQGSYVQYFGPGTRLTVT.